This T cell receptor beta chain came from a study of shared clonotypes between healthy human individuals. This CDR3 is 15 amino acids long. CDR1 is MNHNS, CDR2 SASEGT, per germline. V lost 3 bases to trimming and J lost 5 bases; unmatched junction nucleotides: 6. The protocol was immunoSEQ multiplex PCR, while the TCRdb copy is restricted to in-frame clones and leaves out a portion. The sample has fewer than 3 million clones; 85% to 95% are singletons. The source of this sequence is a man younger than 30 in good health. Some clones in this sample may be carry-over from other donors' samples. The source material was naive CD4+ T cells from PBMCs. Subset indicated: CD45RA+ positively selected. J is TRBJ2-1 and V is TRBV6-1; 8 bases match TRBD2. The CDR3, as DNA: TGTGCCAGCAGTGAGTCGAGTAGCGGGAACAATGAGCAGTTCTTC. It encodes CASSESSSGNNEQFF.